A selection of T cell receptor beta chains follows, all from one sample in a study of shared clonotypes between healthy human individuals. The repertoire was sequenced with immunoSEQ multiplex PCR; TCRdb's copy has only in-frame clones and lacks some. This sample has 490,000 or so clones, with 70% to 85% found just once. What was sequenced was PBMCs. These TCRs come from a woman between 40 and 55 years old in good health. Some clones in this sample may be carry-over from other donors' samples. CDR3s include the opening cysteine and the closing phenylalanine or tryptophan. D genes are given only for firm matches. The listing skips clone size in some rows; elsewhere it reads once, few, many or a size class.

clone size: once
J gene: TRBJ2-7
D gene: -
CDR3 length: 14
V gene: TRBV15
CDR3 protein: CATSRTGVNYEQYF

clone size: -
J gene: TRBJ2-3
D gene: TRBD2
CDR3 length: 17
V gene: TRBV4-2
CDR3 protein: CASSQAPAGVSTDTQYF

clone size: -
J gene: TRBJ2-1
D gene: TRBD2
CDR3 length: 16
V gene: TRBV4-1
CDR3 protein: CASSQPTSGLHNEQFF

clone size: -
J gene: TRBJ2-7
D gene: -
CDR3 length: 10
V gene: TRBV2
CDR3 protein: CASSNLEQYF

clone size: -
J gene: TRBJ1-5
D gene: -
CDR3 length: 15
V gene: TRBV5-5
CDR3 protein: CASSFENPQGQPQHF

clone size: -
J gene: TRBJ2-3
D gene: -
CDR3 length: 12
V gene: TRBV7-9
CDR3 protein: CASSLTGGTQYF

clone size: -
J gene: TRBJ1-2
D gene: TRBD1
CDR3 length: 15
V gene: TRBV7-3
CDR3 protein: CASSLDRDSRDGYTF

clone size: -
J gene: TRBJ1-1
D gene: -
CDR3 length: 14
V gene: TRBV19
CDR3 protein: CASSMVGLNTEAFF

clone size: once
J gene: TRBJ2-7
D gene: TRBD1
CDR3 length: 15
V gene: TRBV28
CDR3 protein: CASSSPGTGAYEQYF

clone size: once
J gene: TRBJ2-7
D gene: -
CDR3 length: 15
V gene: TRBV6-5
CDR3 protein: CASSPPGAGTGEQYF

clone size: -
J gene: TRBJ1-1
D gene: -
CDR3 length: 15
V gene: TRBV5-1
CDR3 protein: CASSLYRVGNTEAFF

clone size: once
J gene: TRBJ1-5
D gene: -
CDR3 length: 14
V gene: TRBV18
CDR3 protein: CASSRDRNNQPQHF

clone size: -
J gene: TRBJ2-2
D gene: TRBD2
CDR3 length: 15
V gene: TRBV2
CDR3 protein: CASSDGGRAIGELFF

clone size: -
J gene: TRBJ2-7
D gene: -
CDR3 length: 14
V gene: TRBV5-4
CDR3 protein: CASSLGVHSYEQYF

clone size: -
J gene: TRBJ2-3
D gene: -
CDR3 length: 14
V gene: TRBV6-1
CDR3 protein: CASRGYLFTDTQYF

clone size: -
J gene: TRBJ2-6
D gene: TRBD1
CDR3 length: 17
V gene: TRBV5-1
CDR3 protein: CASSLFGQGSGANVLTF

clone size: once
J gene: TRBJ2-7
D gene: -
CDR3 length: 14
V gene: TRBV5-1
CDR3 protein: CASSLSGPSYEQYF

clone size: few
J gene: TRBJ1-5
D gene: -
CDR3 length: 15
V gene: TRBV6-1
CDR3 protein: CASSVESRGLQPQHF

clone size: -
J gene: TRBJ2-3
D gene: -
CDR3 length: 15
V gene: TRBV5-1
CDR3 protein: CASSLTGSSTDTQYF

clone size: -
J gene: TRBJ1-4
D gene: TRBD1
CDR3 length: 14
V gene: TRBV29-1
CDR3 protein: CSVADRGQGEKLFF

clone size: -
J gene: TRBJ2-1
D gene: -
CDR3 length: 15
V gene: TRBV2
CDR3 protein: CASSLDSPPMNEQFF

clone size: -
J gene: TRBJ2-1
D gene: TRBD2
CDR3 length: 17
V gene: TRBV5-5
CDR3 protein: CASSPSLAGGSSDEQFF

clone size: -
J gene: TRBJ2-1
D gene: TRBD2
CDR3 length: 15
V gene: TRBV28
CDR3 protein: CASQREGGPWNEQFF

clone size: -
J gene: TRBJ1-1
D gene: -
CDR3 length: 14
V gene: TRBV18
CDR3 protein: CASSPGGAFTEAFF

clone size: once
J gene: TRBJ1-2
D gene: -
CDR3 length: 14
V gene: TRBV5-1
CDR3 protein: CASSFGAGLDGYTF

clone size: once
J gene: TRBJ2-1
D gene: -
CDR3 length: 13
V gene: TRBV6-1
CDR3 protein: CASSEIGPGAQFF

clone size: -
J gene: TRBJ2-1
D gene: -
CDR3 length: 14
V gene: TRBV6-5
CDR3 protein: CASSTSTPRGEQFF

clone size: -
J gene: TRBJ2-1
D gene: -
CDR3 length: 20
V gene: TRBV29-1
CDR3 protein: CSVEEGWFISQGMGYSEQFF

clone size: -
J gene: TRBJ2-6
D gene: TRBD1
CDR3 length: 14
V gene: TRBV7-2
CDR3 protein: CASSTGTGTNVLTF

clone size: -
J gene: TRBJ2-5
D gene: -
CDR3 length: 11
V gene: TRBV27
CDR3 protein: CASPKRETQYF

clone size: -
J gene: TRBJ2-7
D gene: -
CDR3 length: 12
V gene: TRBV18
CDR3 protein: CASSPSGEEQYF

clone size: -
J gene: TRBJ2-5
D gene: TRBD2
CDR3 length: 14
V gene: TRBV5-1
CDR3 protein: CASSNVGRQETQYF

clone size: few
J gene: TRBJ2-1
D gene: -
CDR3 length: 14
V gene: TRBV28
CDR3 protein: CASTRRRSYNEQFF

clone size: -
J gene: TRBJ1-4
D gene: TRBD1
CDR3 length: 14
V gene: TRBV5-4
CDR3 protein: CASSRDRSNEKLFF

clone size: -
J gene: TRBJ1-5
D gene: TRBD1
CDR3 length: 17
V gene: TRBV30
CDR3 protein: CAWSGLLTGGAGQPQHF

clone size: -
J gene: TRBJ2-3
D gene: -
CDR3 length: 16
V gene: TRBV5-6
CDR3 protein: CASSLDGNGAGSTQYF

clone size: -
J gene: TRBJ1-1
D gene: -
CDR3 length: 15
V gene: TRBV7-6
CDR3 protein: CASSQQGLMNTEAFF

clone size: -
J gene: TRBJ2-5
D gene: TRBD2
CDR3 length: 15
V gene: TRBV30
CDR3 protein: CAWSVLTSGKGTQYF

clone size: -
J gene: TRBJ1-5
D gene: -
CDR3 length: 13
V gene: TRBV28
CDR3 protein: CASSLGINQPQHF

clone size: few
J gene: TRBJ1-5
D gene: -
CDR3 length: 13
V gene: TRBV6-5
CDR3 protein: CASSYSRVWPQHF

clone size: -
J gene: TRBJ1-4
D gene: -
CDR3 length: 14
V gene: TRBV14
CDR3 protein: CASSHSGSNEKLFF

clone size: -
J gene: TRBJ1-2
D gene: -
CDR3 length: 13
V gene: TRBV11-1
CDR3 protein: CASSLSHLNGYTF

clone size: -
J gene: TRBJ2-5
D gene: TRBD2
CDR3 length: 15
V gene: TRBV9
CDR3 protein: CASSVAGGVWETQYF

clone size: -
J gene: TRBJ2-3
D gene: TRBD1
CDR3 length: 15
V gene: TRBV28
CDR3 protein: CASSPPDRRTDTQYF

clone size: -
J gene: TRBJ2-2
D gene: TRBD2
CDR3 length: 13
V gene: TRBV6-6
CDR3 protein: CASKREFAGELFF

clone size: -
J gene: TRBJ2-5
D gene: -
CDR3 length: 13
V gene: TRBV28
CDR3 protein: CASRSGLRETQYF

clone size: -
J gene: TRBJ2-7
D gene: TRBD2
CDR3 length: 19
V gene: TRBV6-7
CDR3 protein: CASRPPSQLAGEEVYEQYF

clone size: -
J gene: TRBJ2-1
D gene: -
CDR3 length: 14
V gene: TRBV6-5
CDR3 protein: CASGTRHSYNEQFF